A single sample gave rise to the 30 T cell receptor beta chains below, sequenced in a study of patients and donors after allogeneic stem cell transplantation. TCRdb re-called the RT-PCR reads through MiXCR, storing one row per CDR3 protein. The repertoire includes around 200,000 distinct CDR3 sequences, around two fifths of them detected once, and around a tenth sits in the top ten. The sample taken for sequencing was blood, either unsorted or a sorted T cell fraction (not recorded which). These receptors were taken from a human donor who was either an allogeneic HSCT recipient or a stem cell or donor lymphocyte infusion donor (not recorded which). It is not recorded whose cells these are; they may come from a transplant donor.

The chain recombines TRBV29-1 with TRBJ1-1, with 7 bases that match TRBD1. The CDR3 is made up of 13 amino acids. V was pared by 4 bases and J by 5 bases, with 7 bases of the junction left unmatched. Germline CDR1 is SQVTM and CDR2 is ANQGSEA. The CDR3 sequence: CSVVGDRRTEAFF. CDR3 sequence (DNA): TGCAGCGTTGTGGGGGACAGAAGAACTGAAGCTTTCTTT. Filled out from reference TRBV29-1 and TRBJ1-1, the complete variable domain reads SAVISQKPSRDICQRGTSLTIQCQVDSQVTMMFWYRQQPGQSLTLIATANQGSEATYESGFVIDKFPISRPNLTFSTLTVSNMSPEDSSIYLCSVVGDRRTEAFFGQGTRLTVV.

In DNA form, the CDR3 reads TGTGCCAGCAGTGAACAGGGGACCTCAACTAATGAAAAACTGTTTTTT. It translates to CASSEQGTSTNEKLFF. The chain links TRBV6-1 to TRBJ1-4; TRBD1 is a possible D gene (6 bases). Trimming took 2 bases from V and 0 from J, leaving 10 bases between them. This CDR3 spans 16 amino acids. Per the germline V gene, CDR1 is MNHNS and CDR2 is SASEGT.

This clonotype has just a few counts. J is TRBJ2-2 and V is TRBV5-1; D perhaps matches TRBD2 (5 bases). Germline CDR1 and CDR2: SGHRS and YFSETQ. This CDR3 has 19 residues. V was trimmed by 2 bases and J by 0 bases, leaving 20 bases between them. In DNA, the CDR3 is TGCGCCAGCAGCTTCCGCTCCAGGACTTACCCCGCGAACACCGGGGAGCTGTTTTTT. Its protein product is CASSFRSRTYPANTGELFF.

The chain is built from TRBV7-2 and TRBJ2-3; 14 bases match TRBD2. V shed 1 base, J shed 3 bases, and the junction held 9 bases outside the gene matches. The CDR3 runs 19 residues. Germline-derived CDR1 and CDR2 are SGHTA and FQGNSA. CDR3 residues: CASSLVGTSGGLATDTQYF. DNA for the CDR3: TGTGCCAGCAGCTTAGTGGGGACTAGCGGGGGCCTGGCTACAGATACGCAGTATTTT.

The rearrangement links TRBV5-8 to TRBJ2-5; 10 nucleotides line up with TRBD2. The CDR3 totals 18 residues. Germline CDR1 SGHTS, CDR2 YDEGEE. Germline trimming cut 3 bases from V and 1 base from J; bases unmatched to any gene: 12. CDR3: CASSWRGTSVSRQETQYF. In nucleotides, the CDR3 is TGTGCCAGCAGCTGGAGAGGGACTAGCGTGAGTCGCCAAGAGACCCAGTACTTC.

The rearrangement links TRBV4-3 to TRBJ2-5; no clear D. CDR1 and CDR2 from the germline V gene are LGHNA and YSLEER. V lost 0 bases and J lost 9, with 11 bases in between. The length of the CDR3 is 13 residues. This CDR3 is CASSQDLGGAQYF. The DNA for the CDR3 is TGCGCCAGCAGCCAAGATCTAGGTGGGGCCCAGTACTTC.

This clonotype was counted between two and nine times. This chain links TRBV20-1 with TRBJ1-6; TRBD1 aligns across 7 bases. Germline V gene data show CDR1 as DFQATT and CDR2 as SNEGSKA (reference sequence). The junction had 6 bases not matched to a gene; V was cut back by 1 base and J by 0 bases. The length of the CDR3 is 17 residues. CDR3 DNA sequence: TGCAGTGCTAGAGTCTGGGACAGTGGCTCCTATAATTCACCCCTCCACTTT. It encodes CSARVWDSGSYNSPLHF.

The chain links TRBV18 to TRBJ2-7, with TRBD1 matching over 7 bases. J lost 2 bases, V lost 0 bases, and 4 bases had no gene match. Germline CDR1 is KGHSH and CDR2 is LQKENI. The CDR3 extends over 15 amino acids. The CDR3 reads CASSPPLTGTYEQYF. The DNA for the CDR3 is TGTGCCAGCTCACCACCCTTGACAGGGACCTACGAGCAGTACTTC.

This clonotype was observed a few times. In DNA form, the CDR3 reads TGTGCCAGCAGTGCGACTAGCGGGGCCTCCTACAATGAGCAGTTCTTC. Its protein product is CASSATSGASYNEQFF. V usage is TRBV12-3 or TRBV12-4 and J usage is TRBJ2-1; TRBD2 matches at 11 bases. The CDR3 has 16 residues. Unmatched junction bases numbered 3, after V lost 5 bases and J lost 0 bases.

The gene calls are TRBV7-9 and TRBJ1-5; no firm D call. Germline CDR1 is SEHNR and CDR2 is FQNEAQ (reference sequence). The length of the CDR3 is 13 residues. Trimming shortened V by 5 bases and J by 3 bases, and 8 bases separated the two germline ends. CDR3 in amino acids: CASSHGYNQPQHF. The CDR3 coding sequence is TGTGCCAGCAGCCACGGATACAATCAGCCCCAGCATTTT.

The gene calls are TRBV5-1 and TRBJ1-1, with D unclear. Trimming removed 0 bases from V and 6 bases from J, with 12 bases in between. The CDR3 is 14 amino acids. In germline, CDR1 is SGHRS, CDR2 YFSETQ. This CDR3 is CASSLGRHLAEAFF. The CDR3, as DNA: TGCGCCAGCAGCTTGGGTAGACATCTCGCTGAAGCTTTCTTT.

This clonotype has more than one count but fewer than ten. The V and J genes are TRBV5-1 and TRBJ1-1; TRBD1 matches at 7 bases. In germline, CDR1 is SGHRS, CDR2 YFSETQ. This CDR3 spans 15 amino acids. The V and J ends lost 2 bases and 6 bases, in that order; junction bases with no gene match: 10. CDR3 in amino acids: CASSFRTGLWPEAFF. Here the CDR3 DNA reads TGCGCCAGCAGCTTTCGGACAGGACTCTGGCCTGAAGCTTTCTTT.

This clonotype is a singleton in its sample. V gene TRBV11-2 combines with J gene TRBJ1-1; D gene ambiguous. The CDR3 is 13 residues long. Germline values: CDR1 SGHAT, CDR2 FQNNGV. Deletions cut 2 bases from V and 3 bases from J, with 7 bases between. This chain's CDR3 is CASSLTGYTEAFF. The CDR3 nucleotides are TGTGCCAGCAGCTTAACCGGATACACTGAAGCTTTCTTT.

The chain combines TRBV7-9 with TRBJ2-1, with TRBD1 matching over 8 bases. The trim removed 3 bases at V and 4 bases at J, leaving 11 bases unmatched. The CDR3 contains 17 residues. In germline, CDR1 is SEHNR, CDR2 FQNEAQ (reference sequence). In DNA form, the CDR3 reads TGTGCCAGCAGCTTGGGTTCAGGGGGCGGAACATACAATGAGCAGTTCTTC. It codes for CASSLGSGGGTYNEQFF.

The rearrangement joins TRBV4-2 to TRBJ1-2; no firm D call. V lost 4 bases and J lost 8, with 17 bases in between. This CDR3 has 14 residues. Germline assignment: CDR1 LGHNA and CDR2 YNFKEQ. DNA for the CDR3: TGTGCCAGCAGCCCACCGGCGGGTCGGCGGGGCTACACCTTC. Encoded protein: CASSPPAGRRGYTF.

This clonotype was detected a few times. The CDR3 protein is CASSPTGGDTGELFF. The CDR3 nucleotides are TGCGCCAGCAGCCCGACAGGGGGAGACACCGGGGAGCTGTTTTTT. The chain combines TRBV4-1 with TRBJ2-2, with 9 bases fitting TRBD1. Germline V gene data show CDR1 as MGHRA and CDR2 as YSYEKL. The CDR3 covers 15 residues. With V trimmed by 4 bases and J by 3 bases, 3 bases remained unmatched.

This chain links TRBV11-2 with TRBJ1-1; D ambiguous. From germline, CDR1 is SGHAT and CDR2 FQNNGV. V was clipped by 4 bases and J by 10 bases, with 25 bases between them. The CDR3 extends over 16 amino acids. As DNA, the CDR3 is TGTGCCAGCAGCTCCATCGGCCCCCTAAGGCCATCAGGAGCTTTCTTT. It is translated as CASSSIGPLRPSGAFF.

The CDR3 protein is CASSYSWTGTWNTEAFF. CDR3 coding DNA: TGTGCCAGCAGTTACTCTTGGACAGGGACTTGGAACACTGAAGCTTTCTTT. The chain carries TRBV6-2 or TRBV6-3 and TRBJ1-1; 8 bases agree with TRBD1. V lost 0 bases and J lost 1; bases outside the gene matches: 7. CDR3 size: 17 residues. Germline V lookup: CDR1 MNHEY, CDR2 SVGEGT.

The CDR3 loop is CASSQEFGDTGGYTF. The DNA for the CDR3 is TGTGCCAGCAGCCAGGAATTCGGGGATACTGGTGGCTACACCTTC. V is TRBV3-1 and J is TRBJ1-2; D gene uncertain. Germline V gene lookup returns CDR1 LGHDT and CDR2 YNNKEL (reference sequence). The V end lost 3 bases, the J end lost 7 bases, and 18 bases lay between the germline ends. This CDR3 has 15 residues.

This chain links TRBV10-2 with TRBJ2-2, with D unclear. Germline loops: CDR1 WSHSY, CDR2 SAAADI. Trimming removed 11 bases from V and 2 bases from J, with 12 bases in between. The CDR3 covers 13 residues. CDR3 amino acids: CAGRQTNTGELFF. CDR3 DNA sequence: TGCGCCGGTCGGCAGACTAACACCGGGGAGCTGTTTTTT.

This clonotype was seen more than once but under ten times. The rearrangement links TRBV20-1 to TRBJ1-4; no clear D. CDR1 is DFQATT and CDR2 is SNEGSKA in the germline V gene (reference sequence). With 1 base removed from V and 4 bases from J, the gap between germline ends came to 7 bases. The CDR3 runs 13 residues. The CDR3 coding sequence is TGCAGTGCTAGAGGCGCCGGTAATGAAAAACTGTTTTTT. Its translation is CSARGAGNEKLFF.

This clonotype was seen more than once but under ten times. The chain is built from TRBV7-9 and TRBJ2-3, with D uncertain. CDR1 is SEHNR and CDR2 is FQNEAQ in the germline V gene (reference sequence). CDR3 length: 12 amino acids. Trimming took 5 bases from V and 6 from J, leaving 9 bases between them. Written as DNA, the CDR3 is TGTGCCAGCAGCCGCATAGGGGATACGCAGTATTTT. Translation gives CASSRIGDTQYF.

Only a few counts were recorded for this clonotype. The V and J genes are TRBV5-1 and TRBJ1-2, with 7 nucleotides matching TRBD1. The CDR3 has 15 residues. Germline assignment: CDR1 SGHRS and CDR2 YFSETQ. Germline trimming cut 4 bases from V and 3 bases from J; bases unmatched to any gene: 9. The CDR3 protein is CASSPTGTAYYGYTF. DNA for the CDR3: TGCGCCAGCAGCCCTACCGGGACAGCATACTATGGCTACACCTTC.

The gene calls are TRBV20-1 and TRBJ1-5; D remains ambiguous. Trimming stripped 3 bases from V and 9 bases from J, with 18 bases between. Germline lookup yields CDR1 DFQATT and CDR2 SNEGSKA (reference sequence). This CDR3 has 14 amino acids. The CDR3 region is CSASADPAEGPQHF. The CDR3 DNA follows: TGCAGTGCTAGCGCCGACCCCGCCGAGGGGCCCCAGCATTTT.

This sequence joins TRBV4-1 and TRBJ2-7; possible D gene TRBD1, 6 bases. The germline gives CDR1 MGHRA, CDR2 YSYEKL. V was shortened by 0 bases and J by 0 bases, with 9 bases between the two germline ends. The CDR3 sequence is 15 residues long. This CDR3 is CASSQEGHLSYEQYF. CDR3 nucleotide sequence: TGCGCCAGCAGCCAAGAGGGACATCTCTCCTACGAGCAGTACTTC.

The V and J genes are TRBV2 and TRBJ1-6; D remains ambiguous. Trimming shortened V by 8 bases and J by 11 bases, and 13 bases separated the two germline ends. CDR3 size: 12 residues. The germline V gene has CDR1 SNHLY and CDR2 FYNNEI. CDR3 sequence: CASSHRGAPLHF. Written as DNA, the CDR3 is TGTGCCAGCTCACACCGGGGAGCACCCCTCCACTTT.

This clonotype was seen more than once but under ten times. V gene TRBV6-6 combines with J gene TRBJ1-1; TRBD1 might be the D (5 bases). Germline CDR1 reads MNHNY; CDR2 reads SVGAGI (reference sequence). The germline V and J ends were trimmed by 7 bases and 2 bases, with 8 bases remaining between them. The CDR3 sequence is 12 residues long. The CDR3 sequence is CASIQGNTEAFF. CDR3 DNA: TGTGCCAGCATTCAGGGAAACACTGAAGCTTTCTTT.

The chain couples TRBV11-3 to TRBJ2-1; a possible D gene is TRBD2 (6 bases). Germline V gene sequence: CDR1 SGHNT, CDR2 YENEEA. Trimming took 1 base from V and 4 from J, leaving 11 bases between them. This CDR3 region has 15 residues. DNA for the CDR3: TGTGCCAGCAGCTTAGGTCGGGGGAGTTACAATGAGCAGTTCTTC. It codes for CASSLGRGSYNEQFF.

This clonotype was detected only a few times. The CDR3 DNA reads as TGTGCCAGCAGCACACAGGGGTGTCAGCCCCAGCATTTT. It encodes CASSTQGCQPQHF. The rearrangement links TRBV7-9 to TRBJ1-5; 7 bases are a match to TRBD1. The CDR3 has 13 residues. The V gene's germline CDR1 is SEHNR and CDR2 FQNEAQ (reference sequence). With 5 bases clipped from V and 6 bases from J, the junction kept 4 bases outside the gene matches. Full variable domain (remainder filled in from reference TRBV7-9 and TRBJ1-5): DTGVSQNPRHKITKRGQNVTFRCDPISEHNRLYWYRQTLGQGPEFLTYFQNEAQLEKSRLLSDRFSAERPKGSFSTLEIQRTEQGDSAMYLCASSTQGCQPQHFGDGTRLSIL.

The chain combines TRBV7-9 with TRBJ1-3; D remains unclear. V was cut by 2 bases and J by 0 bases, with 14 bases left in between. This CDR3 is built from 17 residues. From germline, CDR1 is SEHNR and CDR2 FQNEAQ (reference sequence). CDR3 loop: CASSLPGQVLSGNTIYF. The CDR3 DNA sequence: TGTGCCAGCAGCTTACCCGGGCAGGTCCTCTCTGGAAACACCATATATTTT.